This T cell receptor beta chain was recovered during a study of OX40 agonist ivuxolimab in advanced cancers. Produced via immunoSEQ multiplex PCR; TCRdb's table is partial and in-frame only. The table has 73,000 or so clones, roughly four fifths seen once; the top ten hold 2% to 2.5%. Points on this clone: Its antigen is unknown.

General study findings and limits: No antigen was identified for the clonally expanded peripheral T cells. Clones of CD4+ and CD8+ blood T cells grew by week 6 at doses of 0.1 to 3.0 mg/kg.

With V trimmed by 2 bases and J by 7 bases, 14 bases remained unmatched. This CDR3 has 17 amino acids. In germline, CDR1 is SGHRS, CDR2 YFSETQ. This chain links TRBV5-1 with TRBJ2-7; the match to TRBD2 covers 11 bases. Sequenced here: CD4+ or CD8+ T cells sorted from blood, sampled in a trial of the OX40 agonist ivuxolimab. The sequence came from an adult with an advanced solid tumor such as melanoma, head and neck, liver or kidney cancer. As DNA, the CDR3 is TGCGCCAGCAGCTTCACAGAGCTAGCGGGAGGCCAACGGGAGCAGTACTTC. Amino acids: CASSFTELAGGQREQYF.